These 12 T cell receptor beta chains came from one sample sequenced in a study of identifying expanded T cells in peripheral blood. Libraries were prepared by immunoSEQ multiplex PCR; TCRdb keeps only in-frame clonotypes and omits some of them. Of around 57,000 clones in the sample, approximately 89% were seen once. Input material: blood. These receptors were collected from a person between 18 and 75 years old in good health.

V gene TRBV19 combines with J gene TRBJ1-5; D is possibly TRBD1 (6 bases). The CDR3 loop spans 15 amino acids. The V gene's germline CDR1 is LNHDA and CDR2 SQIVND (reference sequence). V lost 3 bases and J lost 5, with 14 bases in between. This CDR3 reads CASSIPGTPHQPQHF. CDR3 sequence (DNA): TGTGCCAGTAGTATCCCCGGGACACCGCATCAGCCCCAGCATTTT.

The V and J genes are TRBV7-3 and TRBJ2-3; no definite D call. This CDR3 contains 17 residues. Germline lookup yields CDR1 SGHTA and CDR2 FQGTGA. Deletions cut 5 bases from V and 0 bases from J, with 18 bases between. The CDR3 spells CASSPLGIWSSTDTQYF. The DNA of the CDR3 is TGTGCCAGCAGCCCCCTAGGGATCTGGAGCAGCACAGATACGCAGTATTTT.

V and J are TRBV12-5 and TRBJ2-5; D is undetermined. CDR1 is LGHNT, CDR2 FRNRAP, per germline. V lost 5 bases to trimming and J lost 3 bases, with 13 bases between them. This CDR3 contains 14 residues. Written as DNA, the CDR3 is TGTGCTAGTGGTGGGCTCGCCCCCGAAGAGACCCAGTACTTC. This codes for CASGGLAPEETQYF. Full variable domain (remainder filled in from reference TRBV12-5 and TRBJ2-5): DARVTQTPRHKVTEMGQEVTMRCQPILGHNTVFWYRQTMMQGLELLAYFRNRAPLDDSGMPKDRFSAEMPDATLATLKIQPSEPRDSAVYFCASGGLAPEETQYFGPGTRLLVL.

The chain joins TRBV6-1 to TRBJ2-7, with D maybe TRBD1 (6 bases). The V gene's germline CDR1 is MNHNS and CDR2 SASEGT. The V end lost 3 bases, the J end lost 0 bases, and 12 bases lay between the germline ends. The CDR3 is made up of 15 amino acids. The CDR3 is CASSDRDTSSYEQYF. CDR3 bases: TGTGCCAGCAGTGATCGGGACACAAGCTCCTACGAGCAGTACTTC.

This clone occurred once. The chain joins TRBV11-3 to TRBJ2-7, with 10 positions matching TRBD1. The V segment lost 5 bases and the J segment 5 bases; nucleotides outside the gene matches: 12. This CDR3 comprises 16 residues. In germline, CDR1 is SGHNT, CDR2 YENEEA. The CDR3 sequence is CASSAKAGTGDHEQYF. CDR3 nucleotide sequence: TGTGCCAGCAGCGCGAAAGCCGGGACAGGGGACCACGAGCAGTACTTC.

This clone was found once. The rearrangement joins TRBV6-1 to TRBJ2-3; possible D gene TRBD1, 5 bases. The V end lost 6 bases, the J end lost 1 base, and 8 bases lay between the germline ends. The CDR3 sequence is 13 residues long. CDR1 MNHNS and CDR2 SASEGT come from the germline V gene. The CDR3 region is CASSPRGTDTQYF. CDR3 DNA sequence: TGTGCCAGCAGCCCCAGGGGCACAGATACGCAGTATTTT.

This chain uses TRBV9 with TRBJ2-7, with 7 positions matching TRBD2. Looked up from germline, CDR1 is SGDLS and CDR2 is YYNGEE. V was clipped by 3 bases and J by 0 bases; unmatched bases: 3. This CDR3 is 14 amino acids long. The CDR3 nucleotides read TGTGCCAGCAGCGCCCTAGCGGCCTCCTACGAGCAGTACTTC. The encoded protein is CASSALAASYEQYF.

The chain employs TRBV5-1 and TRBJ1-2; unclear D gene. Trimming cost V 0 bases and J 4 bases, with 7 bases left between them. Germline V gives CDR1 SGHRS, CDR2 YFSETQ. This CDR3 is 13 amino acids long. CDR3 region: CASSLDGGYGYTF. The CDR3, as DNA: TGCGCCAGCAGCTTGGACGGTGGCTATGGCTACACCTTC.

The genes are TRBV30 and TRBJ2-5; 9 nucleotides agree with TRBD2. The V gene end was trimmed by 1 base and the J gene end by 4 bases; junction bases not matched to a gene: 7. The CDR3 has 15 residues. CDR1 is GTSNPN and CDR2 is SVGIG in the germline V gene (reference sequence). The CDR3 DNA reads TGTGCCTGGAGTGGCGGGACTAGCAGAGGAGAGACCCAGTACTTC. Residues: CAWSGGTSRGETQYF.

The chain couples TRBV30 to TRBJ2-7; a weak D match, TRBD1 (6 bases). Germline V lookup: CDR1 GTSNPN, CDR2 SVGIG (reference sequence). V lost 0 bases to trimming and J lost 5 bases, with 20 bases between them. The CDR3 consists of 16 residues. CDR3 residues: CAWSVGGQAGYDEQYF. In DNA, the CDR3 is TGTGCCTGGAGTGTAGGGGGTCAGGCAGGGTACGACGAGCAGTACTTC.

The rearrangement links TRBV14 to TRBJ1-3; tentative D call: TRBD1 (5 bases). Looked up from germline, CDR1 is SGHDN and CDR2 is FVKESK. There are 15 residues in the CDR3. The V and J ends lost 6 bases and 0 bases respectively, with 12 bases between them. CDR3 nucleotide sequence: TGTGCCAGCAGAAAGCAACAGGCCTCTGGAAACACCATATATTTT. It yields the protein CASRKQQASGNTIYF.

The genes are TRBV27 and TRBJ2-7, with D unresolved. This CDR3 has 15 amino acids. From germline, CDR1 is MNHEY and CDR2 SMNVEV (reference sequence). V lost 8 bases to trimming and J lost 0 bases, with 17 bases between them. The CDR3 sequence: CASAGIRRSSYEQYF. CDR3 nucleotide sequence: TGTGCCAGCGCAGGTATCCGACGTAGCTCCTACGAGCAGTACTTC.